These T cell receptor beta chains were read from a single sample in a study of cytomegalovirus exposure and HLA in healthy donors. Libraries were prepared by immunoSEQ multiplex PCR; TCRdb keeps only in-frame clonotypes and omits some of them. The sample consists of some 230,000 clones, 75% to 95% of them appearing once. The sample comprised PBMCs. These receptors were taken from a young woman in good health and CMV-seronegative. Each CDR3 is given with its conserved first and last residue. Fields, in order: V gene, D gene, J gene, clone size, CDR3 protein, CDR3 DNA. D genes are given only for firm matches. Size values are once, few and many counts, or a class for expanded clones, and some rows have none.

TRBV5-1	TRBD1	TRBJ2-7	NA	CASSPTGNTYEQYF	TGCGCCAGCAGCCCGACAGGGAACACCTACGAGCAGTACTTC
TRBV29-1	TRBD1	TRBJ1-2	NA	CSTLPGQPSYGYTF	TGCAGCACTCTACCGGGACAGCCAAGCTATGGCTACACCTTC
TRBV12-5	NA	TRBJ2-1	NA	CASGPGWTVEQNEQFF	TGTGCTAGTGGTCCCGGCTGGACAGTTGAGCAGAATGAGCAGTTCTTC
TRBV13	NA	TRBJ2-7	once	CASSSLTGSSYEQYF	TGTGCCAGCAGCTCCCTCACGGGGTCCTCCTACGAGCAGTACTTC
TRBV7-9	NA	TRBJ1-1	NA	CASSAGQKNTEAFF	TGTGCCAGCAGCGCCGGACAGAAGAACACTGAAGCTTTCTTT
TRBV28	TRBD2	TRBJ2-7	NA	CASSLGASGSSEQYF	TGTGCCAGCAGTTTAGGAGCTAGCGGGAGTTCCGAGCAGTACTTC
TRBV19	TRBD1	TRBJ2-7	NA	CASSMRQGSYEQYF	TGTGCCAGTAGTATGAGACAGGGGTCTTACGAGCAGTACTTC
TRBV7-3	TRBD1	TRBJ2-5	NA	CASSSQGAPRETQYF	TGTGCCAGCAGCTCCCAGGGGGCGCCGAGAGAGACCCAGTACTTC
TRBV28	NA	TRBJ2-7	NA	CASSLRGYEQYF	TGTGCCAGCAGTTTACGAGGCTACGAGCAGTACTTC
TRBV6-5	NA	TRBJ1-6	NA	CASSYQGSPLHF	TGTGCCAGCAGTTACCAGGGTTCACCCCTCCACTTT
TRBV10-3	TRBD2	TRBJ2-1	NA	CAISWGTIYNEQFF	TGTGCCATCAGTTGGGGGACTATCTACAATGAGCAGTTCTTC
TRBV5-1	TRBD1	TRBJ1-1	NA	CASSFQQGETTEAFF	TGCGCCAGCAGCTTCCAACAGGGGGAGACCACTGAAGCTTTCTTT
TRBV6-1	NA	TRBJ2-1	NA	CASSSLTGVGGFF	TGTGCCAGCAGTTCTTTGACCGGGGTCGGAGGGTTCTTC
TRBV27	TRBD1	TRBJ1-1	NA	CASSLSRGQRNTEAFF	TGTGCCAGCAGTTTATCCAGGGGACAGAGGAACACTGAAGCTTTCTTT
TRBV10-1	NA	TRBJ2-1	NA	CASSPRGGSSYNEQFF	TGCGCCAGCAGTCCCAGAGGGGGAAGCTCCTACAATGAGCAGTTCTTC
TRBV25-1	TRBD2	TRBJ2-7	NA	CASSLAGVREQYF	TGTGCCAGCAGTCTAGCGGGAGTTCGCGAGCAGTACTTC
TRBV7-9	NA	TRBJ1-1	NA	CASSHTGGTEAFF	TGTGCCAGCAGCCATACCGGGGGTACTGAAGCTTTCTTT
TRBV11-1	NA	TRBJ2-7	NA	CASSSRDRHEQYF	TGTGCCAGCAGCTCGAGGGATCGGCACGAGCAGTACTTC
TRBV11-2	NA	TRBJ2-2	NA	CASSPQGFSGELFF	TGTGCCAGCAGCCCCCAGGGATTTTCCGGGGAGCTGTTTTTT
TRBV5-4	TRBD1	TRBJ2-5	NA	CASSIPLGTGRHETQYF	TGTGCCAGCAGCATACCCCTCGGGACAGGCAGACATGAGACCCAGTACTTC
TRBV6-1	TRBD1	TRBJ2-7	NA	CASSDGTGASYEQYF	TGTGCCAGCAGTGACGGGACAGGGGCGTCCTACGAGCAGTACTTC
TRBV27	NA	TRBJ2-7	NA	CASSLRNVGGVSSYEQYF	TGTGCCAGCAGTTTAAGAAACGTAGGCGGGGTAAGCTCCTACGAGCAGTACTTC
TRBV7-8	NA	TRBJ1-1	NA	CASSLAARANTEAFF	TGTGCCAGCAGCTTAGCCGCCAGGGCGAACACTGAAGCTTTCTTT
TRBV6-1	NA	TRBJ2-1	NA	CGSRGSLGNEQFF	TGTGGGAGTAGGGGTAGCTTAGGGAATGAGCAGTTCTTC
TRBV9	TRBD2	TRBJ2-3	NA	CASSVGGLATDTQYF	TGTGCCAGCAGCGTAGGGGGACTAGCTACAGATACGCAGTATTTT
TRBV19	NA	TRBJ1-3	NA	CASSRGSSGNTIYF	TGTGCCAGTTCAAGGGGCAGCTCTGGAAACACCATATATTTT
TRBV7-9	TRBD2	TRBJ2-1	NA	CASSLAGLSGTYNEQFF	TGTGCCAGCAGCTTAGCGGGTCTTAGCGGGACATACAATGAGCAGTTCTTC
TRBV25-1	NA	TRBJ1-1	NA	CASSEQFWGGEGEAFF	TGTGCCAGCAGTGAACAGTTTTGGGGAGGGGAGGGTGAAGCTTTCTTT
TRBV4-1	TRBD1	TRBJ1-2	NA	CASSQNEQGTLYGYTF	TGCGCCAGCAGCCAAAACGAACAGGGGACACTCTATGGCTACACCTTC
TRBV19	NA	TRBJ1-2	NA	CASSIGRGRNYGYTF	TGTGCCAGTAGTATAGGTCGGGGGAGGAACTATGGCTACACCTTC
TRBV5-1	TRBD2	TRBJ2-3	NA	CASRSGTSGTDTQYF	TGCGCCAGCAGATCCGGGACTAGCGGCACAGATACGCAGTATTTT
TRBV29-1	TRBD1	TRBJ2-3	NA	CSVEENVGRGRTDTQYF	TGCAGCGTTGAAGAGAATGTTGGCAGGGGGCGCACAGATACGCAGTATTTT
TRBV6-6	NA	TRBJ1-6	NA	CASSYGITGYSPLHF	TGTGCCAGCAGTTACGGTATAACAGGGTATTCACCCCTCCACTTT
TRBV19	NA	TRBJ1-1	NA	CASSLTPGQRNTEAFF	TGTGCCAGTAGTCTCACCCCCGGACAGAGGAACACTGAAGCTTTCTTT
TRBV15	TRBD1	TRBJ2-7	few	CATSRDSVYEQYF	TGTGCCACCTCCCGGGACAGCGTCTACGAGCAGTACTTC
TRBV7-2	NA	TRBJ1-1	NA	CASSLLFGEFGSSEAEAFF	TGTGCCAGCAGCTTATTGTTCGGGGAGTTCGGGAGCTCGGAAGCTGAAGCTTTCTTT
TRBV19	NA	TRBJ1-2	NA	CASSLNYGYTF	TGTGCCAGTTCTCTAAACTATGGCTACACCTTC
TRBV30	NA	TRBJ2-7	NA	CAWSAGESYEQYF	TGTGCCTGGAGTGCCGGTGAGTCCTACGAGCAGTACTTC
TRBV7-7	NA	TRBJ2-1	NA	CASSIDNRDYNEQFF	TGTGCCAGCAGCATTGACAACAGGGACTACAATGAGCAGTTCTTC
TRBV20-1	NA	TRBJ2-2	NA	CSARYTGELFF	TGCAGTGCTAGATATACCGGGGAGCTGTTTTTT
TRBV10-3	TRBD1	TRBJ1-1	few	CAISETGAGTEAFF	TGTGCCATCAGCGAGACAGGGGCGGGGACTGAAGCTTTCTTT
TRBV30	NA	TRBJ1-1	NA	CAGGTAGAEAFF	TGTGCCGGGGGGACCGCCGGGGCTGAAGCTTTCTTT
TRBV9	TRBD1	TRBJ2-2	NA	CASSVVAGGTGELFF	TGTGCCAGCAGCGTAGTCGCAGGGGGCACCGGGGAGCTGTTTTTT
TRBV25-1	TRBD1	TRBJ2-6	NA	CASRATGGLGANVLTF	TGTGCCAGCAGAGCCACAGGGGGACTGGGGGCCAACGTCCTGACTTTC
TRBV5-6	NA	TRBJ1-1	NA	CASSGGAGRNTEAFF	TGTGCCAGCAGTGGTGGGGCAGGACGGAACACTGAAGCTTTCTTT
TRBV2	NA	TRBJ1-2	NA	CATPTGGLLKNYGYTF	TGTGCCACCCCGACCGGGGGGCTCCTTAAGAACTATGGCTACACCTTC
TRBV27	TRBD1	TRBJ2-7	NA	CASSSARDRGLYEQYF	TGTGCCAGCAGTTCTGCCCGGGACAGGGGGCTTTACGAGCAGTACTTC
TRBV7-2	TRBD2	TRBJ2-1	NA	CASSLALAGGQMNEQFF	TGTGCCAGCAGCTTAGCACTAGCGGGAGGACAGATGAATGAGCAGTTCTTC
TRBV5-1	TRBD2	TRBJ2-7	few	CASSPTSESSYEQYF	TGCGCCAGCAGCCCAACTAGCGAGAGCTCCTACGAGCAGTACTTC
TRBV6-1	NA	TRBJ1-5	NA	CASSFQNNQPQHF	TGTGCCAGCTCCTTTCAGAATAACCAGCCCCAGCATTTT
TRBV19	TRBD2	TRBJ2-4	NA	CASSIDHAVWEGKKNIQYF	TGTGCCAGTAGTATAGATCACGCCGTTTGGGAGGGGAAGAAAAACATTCAGTACTTC
TRBV5-1	TRBD2	TRBJ2-3	NA	CASSSMTSGSTDTQYF	TGCGCCAGCAGCTCAATGACTAGCGGGAGCACAGATACGCAGTATTTT
TRBV5-1	TRBD2	TRBJ2-7	NA	CASSLAASGYTYEQYF	TGCGCCAGCAGCTTGGCGGCTAGCGGATATACCTACGAGCAGTACTTC
TRBV7-9	NA	TRBJ1-4	NA	CASSLEDEKLFF	TGTGCCAGCAGCTTGGAGGATGAAAAACTGTTTTTT
TRBV19	TRBD1	TRBJ1-4	NA	CASTLQGGEKLFF	TGTGCCAGTACCTTACAGGGGGGTGAAAAACTGTTTTTT
TRBV5-1	NA	TRBJ1-6	few	CASSLAGAPLHF	TGCGCCAGCAGCTTGGCGGGGGCACCCCTCCACTTT
TRBV7-9	NA	TRBJ2-3	NA	CASSFGGALTDTQYF	TGTGCCAGCAGCTTTGGGGGGGCCCTAACAGATACGCAGTATTTT
TRBV6-1	NA	TRBJ1-3	NA	CATHEASSGNTIYF	TGTGCCACCCATGAGGCGAGCTCTGGAAACACCATATATTTT
TRBV7-3	NA	TRBJ1-1	NA	CASSLPPAEAFF	TGTGCCAGCAGCCTACCGCCCGCAGAAGCTTTCTTT
TRBV7-8	NA	TRBJ1-1	NA	CASKPQGDTEAFF	TGTGCCAGCAAACCGCAGGGTGACACTGAAGCTTTCTTT